This T cell receptor (beta chain) is drawn from a study of beta chain features in type 1 diabetes. Study-wide findings and caveats: Shorter TCRB CDR3s, moderately but significantly so, were found in Type 1 diabetes patients in all four CD4+ subsets.

The investigators reverse transcribed all of the isolated RNA, so they sequenced expressed TCRB transcripts. The protocol was immunoSEQ multiplex PCR, while the TCRdb copy is restricted to in-frame clones and leaves out a portion. Of some 190,000 clones listed, approximately 8.1% are singletons. With 4 bases clipped from V and 4 bases from J, the junction kept 6 bases outside the gene matches. CDR3 length: 15 amino acids. Germline lookup yields CDR1 SEHNR and CDR2 FQNEAQ (reference sequence). As concerns this clone: Its cognate antigen is unknown.

CD4+ naive, central memory, regulatory and stem cell-like memory cells were sorted via CD45RO/CCR7/CD25/CD127/CD95/CD27. The sequence came from a man in his late teens or twenties with type 1 diabetes. The chain employs TRBV7-9 and TRBJ2-2; 7 positions agree with TRBD2. The sample comprised central memory CD4+ T cells from blood. CDR3 sequence (DNA): TGTGCCAGCAGCTACCGGGACTACGGCACCGGGGAGCTGTTTTTT. Translated, it gives CASSYRDYGTGELFF.